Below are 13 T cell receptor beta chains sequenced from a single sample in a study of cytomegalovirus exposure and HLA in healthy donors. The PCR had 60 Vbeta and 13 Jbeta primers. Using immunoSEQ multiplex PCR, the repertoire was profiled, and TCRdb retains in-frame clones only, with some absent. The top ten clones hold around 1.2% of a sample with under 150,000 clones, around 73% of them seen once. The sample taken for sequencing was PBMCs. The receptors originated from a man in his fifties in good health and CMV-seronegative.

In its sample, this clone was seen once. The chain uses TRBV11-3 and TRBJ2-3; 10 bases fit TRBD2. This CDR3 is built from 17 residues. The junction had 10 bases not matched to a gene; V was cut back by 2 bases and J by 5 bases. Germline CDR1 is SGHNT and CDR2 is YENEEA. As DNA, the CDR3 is TGTGCCAGCAGCTTACGCGGGCTAGCGGGAGTGGGAGATACGCAGTATTTT. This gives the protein CASSLRGLAGVGDTQYF.

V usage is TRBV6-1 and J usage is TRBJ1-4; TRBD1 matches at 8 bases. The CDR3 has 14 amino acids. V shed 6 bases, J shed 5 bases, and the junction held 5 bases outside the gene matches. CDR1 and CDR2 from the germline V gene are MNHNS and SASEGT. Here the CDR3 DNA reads TGTGCCAGCAGGTCCGGGACAGGAAATGAAAAACTGTTTTTT. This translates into CASRSGTGNEKLFF.

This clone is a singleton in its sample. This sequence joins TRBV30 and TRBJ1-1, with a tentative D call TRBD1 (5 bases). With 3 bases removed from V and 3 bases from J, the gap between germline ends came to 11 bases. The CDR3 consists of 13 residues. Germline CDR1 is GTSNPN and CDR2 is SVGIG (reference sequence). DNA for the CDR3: TGTGCCTGGAGCCTCCGGGGGTACACTGAAGCTTTCTTT. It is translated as CAWSLRGYTEAFF. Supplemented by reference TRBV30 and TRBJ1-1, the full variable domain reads SQTIHQWPATLVQPVGSPLSLECTVEGTSNPNLYWYRQAAGRGLQLLFYSVGIGQISSEVPQNLSASRPQDRQFILSSKKLLLSDSGFYLCAWSLRGYTEAFFGQGTRLTVV.

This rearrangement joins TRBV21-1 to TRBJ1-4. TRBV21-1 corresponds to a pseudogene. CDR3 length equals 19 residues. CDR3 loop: CASSKGKTPPAGFNEKLFF. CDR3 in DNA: TGTGCCAGCAGCAAAGGGAAAACTCCACCAGCGGGTTTTAATGAAAAACTGTTTTTT.

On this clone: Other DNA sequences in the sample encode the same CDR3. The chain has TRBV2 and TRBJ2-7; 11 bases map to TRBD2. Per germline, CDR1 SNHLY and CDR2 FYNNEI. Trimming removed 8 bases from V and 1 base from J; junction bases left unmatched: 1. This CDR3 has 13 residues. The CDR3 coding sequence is TGTGCCAGCGGGACTAGCGGTTCCTACGAGCAGTACTTC. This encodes CASGTSGSYEQYF.

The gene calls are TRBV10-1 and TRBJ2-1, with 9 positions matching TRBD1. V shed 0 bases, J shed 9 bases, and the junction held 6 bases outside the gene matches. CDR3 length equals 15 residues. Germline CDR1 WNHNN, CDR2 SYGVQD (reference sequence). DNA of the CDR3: TGCGCCAGCAGTGAGTCCGGGACAGGGTTGGGTGAGCAGTTCTTC. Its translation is CASSESGTGLGEQFF.

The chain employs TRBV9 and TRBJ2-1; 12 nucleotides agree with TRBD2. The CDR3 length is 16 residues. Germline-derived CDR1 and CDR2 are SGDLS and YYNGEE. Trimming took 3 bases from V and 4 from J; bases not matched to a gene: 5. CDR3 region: CASSAQGLAGYNEQFF. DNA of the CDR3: TGTGCCAGCAGCGCTCAGGGACTAGCGGGTTACAATGAGCAGTTCTTC. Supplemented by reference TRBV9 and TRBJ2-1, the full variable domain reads DSGVTQTPKHLITATGQRVTLRCSPRSGDLSVYWYQQSLDQGLQFLIQYYNGEERAKGNILERFSAQQFPDLHSELNLSSLELGDSALYFCASSAQGLAGYNEQFFGPGTRLTVL.

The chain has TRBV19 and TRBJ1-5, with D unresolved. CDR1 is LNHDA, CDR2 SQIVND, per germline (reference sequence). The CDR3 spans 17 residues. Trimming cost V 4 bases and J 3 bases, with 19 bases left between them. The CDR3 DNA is TGTGCCAGTAGTACCCCGGGCGGGCTTAAGGTCAATCAGCCCCAGCATTTT. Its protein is CASSTPGGLKVNQPQHF.

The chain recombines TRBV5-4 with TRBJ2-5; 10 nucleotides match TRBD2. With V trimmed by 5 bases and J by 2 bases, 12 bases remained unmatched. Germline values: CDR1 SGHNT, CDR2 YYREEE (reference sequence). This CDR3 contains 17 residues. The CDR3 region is CASRPGGPSGGQETQYF. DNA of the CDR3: TGTGCCAGCAGACCTGGAGGACCTAGCGGGGGTCAAGAGACCCAGTACTTC.

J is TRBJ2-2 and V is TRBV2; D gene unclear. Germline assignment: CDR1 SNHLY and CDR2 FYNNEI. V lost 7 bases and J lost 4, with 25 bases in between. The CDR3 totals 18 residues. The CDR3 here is CASTEWRGRTTATGELFF. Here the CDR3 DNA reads TGTGCCAGCACCGAGTGGAGAGGAAGAACTACCGCCACCGGGGAGCTGTTTTTT.

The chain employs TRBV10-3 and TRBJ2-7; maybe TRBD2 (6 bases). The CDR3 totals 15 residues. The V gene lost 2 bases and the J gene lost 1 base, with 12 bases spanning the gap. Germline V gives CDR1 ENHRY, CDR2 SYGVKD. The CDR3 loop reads CAISEPGTVSYEQYF. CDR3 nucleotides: TGTGCCATCAGTGAGCCGGGGACTGTATCCTACGAGCAGTACTTC.

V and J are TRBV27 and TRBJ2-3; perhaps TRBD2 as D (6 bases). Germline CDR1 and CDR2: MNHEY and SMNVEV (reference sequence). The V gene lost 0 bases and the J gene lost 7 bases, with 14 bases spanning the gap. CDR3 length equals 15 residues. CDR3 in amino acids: CASSLSEGRSNTQYF. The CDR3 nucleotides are TGTGCCAGCAGTTTATCGGAGGGACGATCAAATACGCAGTATTTT.

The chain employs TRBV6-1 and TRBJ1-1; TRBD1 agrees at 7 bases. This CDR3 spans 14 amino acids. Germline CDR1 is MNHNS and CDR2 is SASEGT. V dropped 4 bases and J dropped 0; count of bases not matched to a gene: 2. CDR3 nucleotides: TGTGCCAGCAGTGGGGGACAGTTGAACACTGAAGCTTTCTTT. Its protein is CASSGGQLNTEAFF.